The rows below give T cell receptor beta chains drawn from one sample of a study of PD-1 blockade in classical Hodgkin lymphoma. Some clones are missing from TCRdb's copy, which holds only in-frame ones; the method was immunoSEQ multiplex PCR. Counted here are about 98,000 clones, 80% to 95% occurring once; the ten biggest clones make up approximately 2.8%. The sequenced sample was peripheral blood mononuclear cells (PBMCs), obtained at baseline. The receptor source for this set is a human donor with classical Hodgkin lymphoma. CDR3s include the opening cysteine and the closing phenylalanine or tryptophan. Each record gives: clone size, D gene, V gene, J gene, CDR3 protein, CDR3 DNA. A D gene is named only where the DNA matches it firmly. Size tells how often a clone was seen (once, few, many) or the class of an expanded clone, and some rows leave it out.

-	TRBD1	TRBV2	TRBJ1-5	CASRPWVGQGANRYSQPQHF	TGTGCCAGCAGGCCCTGGGTGGGACAGGGGGCGAATAGGTATTCTCAGCCCCAGCATTTT
-	TRBD1	TRBV7-9	TRBJ1-2	CASSPERTGGNYGYTF	TGTGCCAGCAGCCCGGAGCGGACAGGGGGCAACTATGGCTACACCTTC
-	-	TRBV6-5	TRBJ1-6	CASSAPLGSPLHF	TGTGCCAGCAGTGCCCCTTTGGGTTCACCCCTCCACTTT
once	-	TRBV4-1	TRBJ2-7	CASSQEGTANLPRQYF	TGCGCCAGCAGCCAAGAAGGGACTGCCAACCTTCCTAGGCAGTACTTC
-	-	TRBV13	TRBJ2-1	CASSFNRGRERDNEQFF	TGTGCCAGCAGCTTCAACAGGGGCCGGGAGAGGGACAATGAGCAGTTCTTC
-	TRBD1	TRBV5-4	TRBJ2-7	CASSLAGTGGELQYF	TGTGCCAGCAGCCTTGCCGGGACAGGTGGAGAGCTGCAGTACTTC
-	-	TRBV5-6	TRBJ1-2	CASSLNQGSDTF	TGTGCCAGCAGCTTGAATCAGGGGAGTGATACCTTC
-	-	TRBV28	TRBJ2-3	CASHRVRGAQGTDTQYF	TGTGCCAGCCATCGGGTCAGGGGGGCGCAGGGCACAGATACGCAGTATTTT
-	TRBD1	TRBV10-3	TRBJ1-1	CAISKGARDTEAFF	TGTGCCATCAGTAAGGGGGCGAGGGACACTGAAGCTTTCTTT
-	TRBD2	TRBV18	TRBJ2-2	CASSPLGTINTGELFF	TGTGCCAGCTCACCACTGGGGACTATTAACACCGGGGAGCTGTTTTTT
-	TRBD1	TRBV27	TRBJ1-2	CASSLASGTGFGYTF	TGTGCCAGCAGTTTAGCCTCCGGGACAGGGTTTGGCTACACCTTC
-	TRBD1	TRBV7-2	TRBJ1-2	CASSSSGTAYGYTF	TGTGCCAGCAGCTCCTCCGGGACAGCCTATGGCTACACCTTC
-	TRBD2	TRBV7-6	TRBJ2-3	CASSLMTSGSTDTQYF	TGTGCCAGCAGCTTAATGACTAGCGGGAGCACAGATACGCAGTATTTT
-	TRBD1	TRBV2	TRBJ2-1	CASTQGTGLEQFF	TGTGCCAGCACCCAAGGGACAGGGCTCGAGCAGTTCTTC
few	TRBD2	TRBV29-1	TRBJ2-3	CSVARTSGRGASTDTQYF	TGCAGCGTTGCCAGGACTAGCGGGAGAGGGGCCTCCACAGATACGCAGTATTTT
-	-	TRBV20-1	TRBJ2-7	CSARGSGEQYF	TGCAGTGCTAGGGGGAGCGGCGAGCAGTACTTC
-	-	TRBV11-2	TRBJ1-2	CASSLGQHGYGYTF	TGTGCCAGCAGCTTAGGACAGCATGGATATGGCTACACCTTC
-	TRBD2	TRBV7-9	TRBJ2-7	CASSATISGRYSYEQYF	TGTGCCAGCAGCGCCACCATAAGCGGGAGGTACTCCTACGAGCAGTACTTC
-	TRBD2	TRBV27	TRBJ2-1	CASSRNQGGGNNEQFF	TGTGCCAGCTCACGAAACCAGGGCGGGGGAAACAATGAGCAGTTCTTC
-	-	TRBV28	TRBJ1-4	CASSSLSRSNEKLFF	TGTGCCAGCAGTTCTCTTTCTCGGTCTAATGAAAAACTGTTTTTT
-	-	TRBV7-9	TRBJ2-1	CASSLGDLNRRNNEQFF	TGTGCCAGCAGCTTAGGGGACCTCAACCGGAGAAACAATGAGCAGTTCTTC
-	-	TRBV15	TRBJ1-3	CATRRALSSGNTIYF	TGTGCCACCAGACGGGCCCTGAGCTCTGGAAACACCATATATTTT
-	-	TRBV5-1	TRBJ2-2	CASSSATRSDTGELFF	TGCGCCAGCAGCTCCGCGACTCGTTCGGACACCGGGGAGCTGTTTTTT
few	-	TRBV11-2	TRBJ1-2	CASSLRRQNYGYTF	TGTGCCAGCAGCTTGAGGCGACAGAACTATGGCTACACCTTC
-	-	TRBV19	TRBJ2-7	CASSIAGGDYEQYF	TGTGCCAGTAGTATAGCTGGAGGAGACTACGAGCAGTACTTC
few	TRBD2	TRBV29-1	TRBJ2-7	CSVFGRSGGGDPEQYF	TGCAGCGTTTTCGGTCGGTCGGGGGGGGGTGATCCCGAGCAGTACTTC
-	-	TRBV7-9	TRBJ2-7	CASSPVLDYEQYF	TGTGCCAGCAGCCCTGTACTGGATTACGAGCAGTACTTC
-	TRBD2	TRBV28	TRBJ2-3	CASSRTSGGPDTQYF	TGTGCCAGCAGTAGGACTAGCGGGGGGCCAGATACGCAGTATTTT
-	-	TRBV6-6	TRBJ2-1	CASSAGTTTNEQFF	TGTGCCAGCAGTGCCGGGACAACTACCAATGAGCAGTTCTTC
once	TRBD1	TRBV25-1	TRBJ2-1	CASSEYSGQGDNEQFF	TGTGCCAGCAGTGAATATTCAGGACAGGGGGACAATGAGCAGTTCTTC
-	-	TRBV27	TRBJ1-1	CASSPLQGGAEAFF	TGTGCCAGCAGTCCACTCCAGGGTGGCGCTGAAGCTTTCTTT
-	TRBD2	TRBV5-1	TRBJ2-1	CASSLEAGREVGEQFF	TGCGCCAGCAGCTTGGAGGCAGGGAGGGAAGTTGGTGAGCAGTTCTTC
few	-	TRBV28	TRBJ2-7	CASLSGGRYSYEQYF	TGTGCCTCTCTATCCGGTGGTAGGTACTCCTACGAGCAGTACTTC
few	TRBD1	TRBV27	TRBJ1-1	CASSSGTVNTEAFF	TGTGCCAGCAGTTCAGGGACAGTGAACACTGAAGCTTTCTTT
-	TRBD2	TRBV19	TRBJ2-1	CASSIGTSGHNEQFF	TGTGCCAGTAGTATCGGGACTAGCGGCCACAATGAGCAGTTCTTC
-	TRBD1	TRBV5-1	TRBJ2-7	CASSGTADEQYF	TGCGCCAGCAGCGGGACAGCCGACGAGCAGTACTTC
-	-	TRBV10-1	TRBJ2-1	CASSPRTGNEQFF	TGCGCCAGCAGTCCCCGGACTGGCAATGAGCAGTTCTTC
-	TRBD1	TRBV5-1	TRBJ2-7	CASSLAGDRVDEQYF	TGCGCCAGCAGCTTGGCTGGGGACAGGGTGGACGAGCAGTACTTC
-	-	TRBV6-1	TRBJ1-4	CASSEQSGDGEKLFF	TGTGCCAGCAGTGAACAGTCAGGTGATGGTGAAAAACTGTTTTTT
-	TRBD1	TRBV11-2	TRBJ2-7	CASSSGTGGTYEQYF	TGTGCCAGCAGCTCGGGGACAGGGGGGACCTACGAGCAGTACTTC
few	-	TRBV27	TRBJ2-7	CASSFRTYYEQYF	TGTGCCAGCAGTTTCAGGACCTACTACGAGCAGTACTTC
-	-	TRBV29-1	TRBJ1-2	CSVPERRGYTF	TGCAGCGTTCCCGAACGGCGTGGCTACACCTTC
once	-	TRBV18	TRBJ1-5	CASSTNLESSNQPQHF	TGTGCCAGCTCAACCAACCTAGAGTCGAGCAATCAGCCCCAGCATTTT
-	TRBD2	TRBV10-3	TRBJ2-7	CAISLAGGPNEQYF	TGTGCCATCAGTCTGGCGGGAGGGCCAAACGAGCAGTACTTC
once	TRBD2	TRBV2	TRBJ2-7	CASRRTSGTYEQYF	TGTGCCAGCAGAAGGACTAGCGGGACGTACGAGCAGTACTTC
-	-	TRBV6-5	TRBJ2-1	CASLAANNEQFF	TGTGCCAGCTTAGCGGCAAACAATGAGCAGTTCTTC
few	-	TRBV5-5	TRBJ2-2	CASSLVLNTGELFF	TGTGCCAGCAGCTTGGTGCTCAACACCGGGGAGCTGTTTTTT
-	-	TRBV21-1	TRBJ2-7	CASTQGLAEAYEQYF	TGTGCCAGCACCCAGGGACTAGCGGAGGCTTACGAGCAGTACTTC
-	-	TRBV29-1	TRBJ1-2	CSVEDQGRTNYGYTF	TGCAGCGTTGAAGATCAGGGACGGACGAACTATGGCTACACCTTC
-	-	TRBV7-3	TRBJ1-1	CASSYGRGNTEAFF	TGTGCCAGCAGCTACGGACGGGGGAACACTGAAGCTTTCTTT
-	-	TRBV18	TRBJ2-5	CASSGPDGPQETQYF	TGTGCCAGCTCGGGTCCAGACGGGCCCCAAGAGACCCAGTACTTC
-	-	TRBV11-2	TRBJ1-4	CASSLPGRGEKLFF	TGTGCCAGCAGCTTACCGGGGAGGGGTGAAAAACTGTTTTTT
-	TRBD1	TRBV4-1	TRBJ1-4	CASSHPNTGGDNEKLFF	TGCGCCAGCAGCCACCCGAACACAGGGGGCGACAATGAAAAACTGTTTTTT
-	-	TRBV9	TRBJ2-5	CASSPQETQYF	TGTGCCAGCAGTCCTCAAGAGACCCAGTACTTC
-	-	TRBV18	TRBJ1-2	CASSPGGNYGYTF	TGTGCCAGCTCACCGGGGGGGAACTATGGCTACACCTTC
-	-	TRBV14	TRBJ1-2	CASSQDRRGYTF	TGTGCCAGCAGCCAAGACCGGCGGGGCTACACCTTC
-	-	TRBV30	TRBJ1-1	CAWSQITGTEAFF	TGTGCCTGGAGTCAAATCACAGGCACTGAAGCTTTCTTT